Below are 29 T cell receptor beta chains sequenced from a single sample in a study of blood T cell repertoires in COVID-19. The table came from immunoSEQ multiplex PCR; TCRdb's copy has only in-frame clones and leaves some out. Altogether approximately 280,000 clones are present, 70% to 90% being singletons, with the ten largest covering approximately 2.2%. The sample taken for sequencing was peripheral blood. These receptors came from a woman in her 30s who had recovered from COVID-19.

The V and J genes are TRBV5-4 and TRBJ2-5; D is possibly TRBD2 (5 bases). The germline V gene has CDR1 SGHNT and CDR2 YYREEE (reference sequence). Deletions cut 0 bases from V and 5 bases from J, with 11 bases between. The CDR3 extends over 14 amino acids. Here the CDR3 DNA reads TGTGCCAGCAGCTTGGCCACGGGGATGGAGACCCAGTACTTC. This gives the protein CASSLATGMETQYF.

The chain recombines TRBV5-4 with TRBJ2-5; maybe TRBD1 (6 bases). V lost 1 base and J 2 bases, leaving 12 bases between the germline ends. CDR1 is SGHNT and CDR2 is YYREEE in the germline V gene (reference sequence). The CDR3 length is 15 residues. The CDR3 here is CASSLKGQRQETQYF. CDR3 nucleotide sequence: TGTGCCAGCAGCTTGAAAGGACAGCGTCAAGAGACCCAGTACTTC.

This rearrangement joins TRBV5-4 to TRBJ2-5; D might be TRBD2 (6 bases). CDR3 length: 14 amino acids. Between the trimmed V and J ends, which lost 4 bases and 2 bases, there was a span of 12 bases. Germline loops: CDR1 SGHNT, CDR2 YYREEE (reference sequence). The CDR3 loop is CASSRTIFQETQYF. CDR3 in DNA: TGTGCCAGCAGCCGGACTATCTTTCAAGAGACCCAGTACTTC.

J is TRBJ2-1 and V is TRBV7-2; TRBD2 aligns across 7 bases. This CDR3 contains 16 residues. The ends lost 2 bases at V and 1 base at J; junction bases unmatched: 5. The V gene's germline CDR1 is SGHTA and CDR2 FQGNSA. The CDR3 sequence: CASSLNPRGSYNEQFF. As DNA, the CDR3 is TGTGCCAGCAGCTTAAATCCGCGGGGGTCCTACAATGAGCAGTTCTTC.

This chain links TRBV24-1 with TRBJ2-1, with a weak D call TRBD1 (7 bases). Germline V gene lookup returns CDR1 KGHDR and CDR2 SFDVKD. CDR3 length equals 13 residues. The V gene lost 0 bases and the J gene lost 15 bases, with 14 bases spanning the gap. CDR3 sequence reads: CATSDLSQGGLFF. The CDR3 coding sequence is TGTGCCACCAGTGATTTGTCCCAGGGGGGTTTGTTCTTC.

The V gene is TRBV27, the J gene TRBJ2-3; possible D gene TRBD2, 5 bases. CDR3 size: 15 residues. The germline CDR1 and CDR2 sequences are MNHEY and SMNVEV (reference sequence). The V end was cut by 3 bases, the J end by 3 bases, with 13 bases between. The CDR3 region is CASSFQLGGTDTQYF. In DNA form, the CDR3 reads TGTGCCAGCAGTTTTCAACTAGGCGGGACAGATACGCAGTATTTT.

The chain has TRBV6-6 and TRBJ2-7; D perhaps matches TRBD1 (5 bases). The CDR3 runs 13 residues. Deletions cut 2 bases from V and 5 bases from J, with 10 bases between. Germline lookup yields CDR1 MNHNY and CDR2 SVGAGI (reference sequence). CDR3 nucleotides: TGTGCCAGCAGTTACGGGCAGGGTAACGAGCAGTACTTC. The encoded protein is CASSYGQGNEQYF.

The J gene is TRBJ2-1, the V gene TRBV28; 10 bases align to TRBD2. CDR1 and CDR2 from the germline V gene are MDHEN and SYDVKM. The length of the CDR3 is 16 residues. After removal of 4 bases from V and 3 bases from J, the junction contained 6 bases not matched to a gene. In DNA form, the CDR3 reads TGTGCCAGCAGTTCTCCCGGGACTAGCGTCTACAATGAGCAGTTCTTC. It encodes CASSSPGTSVYNEQFF.

This clone was observed a few times. The chain couples TRBV5-1 to TRBJ2-3; D not certain. V lost 4 bases to trimming and J lost 3 bases, with 9 bases between them. The CDR3 spans 13 residues. The V gene's germline CDR1 is SGHRS and CDR2 YFSETQ. The chain's CDR3 is CASSLRATDTQYF. Here the CDR3 DNA reads TGCGCCAGCAGCCTACGCGCTACAGATACGCAGTATTTT.

This clone was counted a single time. Written as DNA, the CDR3 is TGTGCCAGCAGCGTACGAAATGACAGGGAACTAGCGGGGGTGACCTCCTACGAGCAGTACTTC. It translates to CASSVRNDRELAGVTSYEQYF. The chain employs TRBV3-1 (or the pseudogene TRBV3-2) and TRBJ2-7; 11 bases are a match to TRBD2. The V gene's germline CDR1 is LGHDT and CDR2 YNNKEL (reference sequence). Losses at the gene ends were 5 bases for V and 0 bases for J; bases not matched to a gene: 21. The CDR3 runs 21 residues.

V usage is TRBV4-2 and J usage is TRBJ2-7; 9 nucleotides line up with TRBD1. The CDR3 runs 17 residues. CDR1 and CDR2 from the germline V gene are LGHNA and YNFKEQ. Trimming removed 4 bases from V and 2 bases from J; junction bases left unmatched: 12. In DNA form, the CDR3 reads TGTGCCAGCAGCCCGACGCGCGGGGACAGGGCAACCTACGAGCAGTACTTC. It translates to CASSPTRGDRATYEQYF.

The chain has TRBV5-4 and TRBJ2-7; TRBD1 aligns across 8 bases. Per the germline V gene, CDR1 is SGHNT and CDR2 is YYREEE (reference sequence). There are 15 residues in the CDR3. The V and J ends lost 2 bases and 4 bases, in that order; junction bases with no gene match: 8. The CDR3 region is CASSFLGTGVYEQYF. The DNA for the CDR3 is TGTGCCAGCAGCTTCTTAGGGACAGGCGTGTACGAGCAGTACTTC.

J is TRBJ1-5 and V is TRBV18; no clear D gene. The CDR3 is 16 residues long. The V end was cut by 2 bases, the J end by 0 bases, with 11 bases between. In germline, CDR1 is KGHSH, CDR2 LQKENI. CDR3 sequence (DNA): TGTGCCAGCTCACCATCAGGAGGCGATAGCAATCAGCCCCAGCATTTT. Translation: CASSPSGGDSNQPQHF.

This clone occurred a few times. This chain joins TRBV6-2 or TRBV6-3 and TRBJ1-5; 7 bases map to TRBD1. CDR1 and CDR2 from the germline V gene are MNHEY and SVGEGT. The CDR3 is made up of 16 amino acids. V gave up 0 bases and J gave up 3 bases; unmatched junction bases: 5. This CDR3 reads CASSYSKGANNQPQHF. The CDR3 DNA reads as TGTGCCAGCAGTTACTCCAAGGGGGCGAACAATCAGCCCCAGCATTTT.

This chain joins TRBV10-2 and TRBJ2-2; D unclear. Germline CDR1 reads WSHSY; CDR2 reads SAAADI. V was clipped by 2 bases and J by 1 base, with 8 bases between them. The CDR3 loop spans 15 amino acids. The CDR3 bases are TGCGCCAGCAGTGAGATCTACGGGAACACCGGGGAGCTGTTTTTT. This codes for CASSEIYGNTGELFF.

This clone was observed a single time. The chain joins TRBV4-3 to TRBJ1-3, with D hard to call. V was trimmed by 0 bases and J by 4 bases, leaving 4 bases between them. Germline V gene sequence: CDR1 LGHNA, CDR2 YSLEER. This CDR3 is built from 13 residues. Written as DNA, the CDR3 is TGCGCCAGCAGCCAAGACAAAGGAAACACCATATATTTT. Encoded protein: CASSQDKGNTIYF.

This chain connects TRBV7-9 to TRBJ1-4; 7 nucleotides match TRBD1. With 0 bases clipped from V and 6 bases from J, the junction kept 4 bases outside the gene matches. This CDR3 has 15 residues. CDR1 is SEHNR and CDR2 is FQNEAQ in the germline V gene (reference sequence). CDR3 nucleotide sequence: TGTGCCAGCAGCTTAGCGATAGGGACAGATGAAAAACTGTTTTTT. Translated: CASSLAIGTDEKLFF.

CDR3 DNA sequence: TGTGCCAGCCATCGCGGGGGACAGGGGTTCGACGAGCAGTACTTC. Translating it yields CASHRGGQGFDEQYF. This chain joins TRBV27 and TRBJ2-7, with 10 bases that match TRBD1. V shed 8 bases and J 5 bases; nucleotides not matched to a gene: 12. This CDR3 is built from 15 residues. CDR1 is MNHEY and CDR2 is SMNVEV in the germline V gene (reference sequence).

V usage is TRBV2 and J usage is TRBJ2-2; TRBD2 agrees at 7 bases. CDR3 length: 14 amino acids. The V gene's germline CDR1 is SNHLY and CDR2 FYNNEI. V lost 6 bases, J lost 8 bases, and 9 bases stayed unmatched. CDR3 sequence: CASRTSSSLGELFF. The CDR3 region has the DNA TGTGCCAGCAGGACTAGCAGTTCTTTAGGGGAGCTGTTTTTT.

This sequence joins TRBV15 and TRBJ1-5, with 7 bases that match TRBD1. From germline, CDR1 is LNHNV and CDR2 YYDKDF (reference sequence). The V and J ends lost 6 bases and 2 bases, in that order; junction bases with no gene match: 16. This CDR3 comprises 18 residues. CDR3 DNA: TGTGCCACCAGAGGCGGAGGGGGCGCAGGGGCCGGCAATCAGCCCCAGCATTTT. Encoded protein: CATRGGGGAGAGNQPQHF.

In DNA, the CDR3 is TGCAGCGTTCCTCAGGGGAGAAGGGACGGCTACACCTTC. Translated, it gives CSVPQGRRDGYTF. V and J are TRBV29-1 and TRBJ1-2; D might be TRBD1 (6 bases). Germline V gene sequence: CDR1 SQVTM, CDR2 ANQGSEA. The V end was cut by 5 bases, the J end by 8 bases, with 18 bases between. This CDR3 is built from 13 residues.

CDR3 nucleotide sequence: TGTGCCAGTAGTGCACACAGGGAAAACATTCAGTACTTC. Its protein product is CASSAHRENIQYF. The gene calls are TRBV19 and TRBJ2-4, with D perhaps TRBD1 (6 bases). V lost 5 bases and J lost 5, with 10 bases in between. The CDR3 length is 13 residues. Germline CDR1 and CDR2: LNHDA and SQIVND (reference sequence).

This clone was seen a few times. This rearrangement joins TRBV2 to TRBJ2-5, with TRBD1 identical over 11 bases. With V trimmed by 1 base and J by 5 bases, 3 bases remained unmatched. The V gene's germline CDR1 is SNHLY and CDR2 FYNNEI. The CDR3 runs to 15 residues. The CDR3: CASSEGTGGRETQYF. CDR3 coding DNA: TGTGCCAGCAGTGAAGGGACAGGGGGCAGGGAGACCCAGTACTTC.

The genes are TRBV7-9 and TRBJ1-2; D is perhaps TRBD1 (5 bases). Trimming pared 5 bases from V and 5 bases from J, leaving 6 bases between. CDR1 is SEHNR, CDR2 FQNEAQ, per germline (reference sequence). The CDR3 runs 11 residues. CDR3 region: CASSPGYGYTF. The DNA for the CDR3 is TGTGCCAGCAGCCCAGGGTATGGCTACACCTTC.

This clone was seen only once. The chain links TRBV12-3 or TRBV12-4 to TRBJ2-3, with D perhaps TRBD1 (6 bases). The CDR3 is 13 amino acids. Trimming pared 5 bases from V and 4 bases from J, leaving 10 bases between. This CDR3 is CASSNREPDTQYF. The CDR3, as DNA: TGTGCCAGCAGTAACAGGGAGCCAGATACGCAGTATTTT.

The chain uses TRBV30 and TRBJ1-6; D is possibly TRBD1 (5 bases). Germline V gives CDR1 GTSNPN, CDR2 SVGIG (reference sequence). The ends were cut back, 8 bases at V and 8 bases at J, with 16 bases in the middle. The length of the CDR3 is 13 residues. Here the CDR3 reads CAGVGDLYSPLHF. CDR3 nucleotide sequence: TGTGCCGGAGTAGGGGATTTATATTCACCCCTCCACTTT.

The chain employs TRBV30 and TRBJ1-1; a weak D match, TRBD1 (6 bases). V was trimmed by 1 base and J by 11 bases, leaving 8 bases between them. Per germline, CDR1 GTSNPN and CDR2 SVGIG (reference sequence). The CDR3 length is 10 residues. In DNA, the CDR3 is TGTGCCTGGAGTGGGACAGTTGCTTTCTTT. It yields the protein CAWSGTVAFF. Combining the CDR3 with reference TRBV30 and TRBJ1-1 gives the whole variable domain SQTIHQWPATLVQPVGSPLSLECTVEGTSNPNLYWYRQAAGRGLQLLFYSVGIGQISSEVPQNLSASRPQDRQFILSSKKLLLSDSGFYLCAWSGTVAFFGQGTRLTVV.

The gene calls are TRBV11-2 and TRBJ2-1; D might be TRBD1 (5 bases). Trimming pared 5 bases from V and 9 bases from J, leaving 11 bases between. Germline-derived CDR1 and CDR2 are SGHAT and FQNNGV. The CDR3 has 12 amino acids. CDR3 nucleotides: TGTGCCAGCAGCCCCAGGGTATTTGAGCAGTTCTTC. Translating gives CASSPRVFEQFF.

The J gene is TRBJ1-5, the V gene TRBV6-2 or TRBV6-3; maybe TRBD1 (5 bases). V gave up 4 bases and J gave up 7 bases, with 17 bases separating them. This CDR3 is 15 amino acids long. Germline V gene lookup returns CDR1 MNHEY and CDR2 SVGEGT. The CDR3 is CASSSLREEAQPQHF. CDR3 sequence (DNA): TGTGCCAGCAGTTCACTCAGGGAAGAGGCCCAGCCCCAGCATTTT.